The sequence of this T cell receptor beta chain was determined in a study of shared clonotypes between healthy human individuals. Using immunoSEQ multiplex PCR, the repertoire was profiled, and TCRdb retains in-frame clones only, with some absent. The data contain about 2.3 million clones, 85% to 95% of them singletons. This clone occurred a few times. The germline V gene has CDR1 MNHNY and CDR2 SVGAGI (reference sequence). Trimming left V 6 bases short and J 1 base short, with 9 bases between. The CDR3 length is 13 residues. This chain links TRBV6-6 with TRBJ1-1; D is undetermined. The origin of this receptor is a man aged 18-30 years in good health. Some clones in this sample may be carry-over from other donors' samples. The sample comprised naive CD4+ T cells from PBMCs. The subset here: CD45RA+ positively selected. The CDR3 nucleotides are TGTGCCAGCAGACAAGCGGGGAACACTGAAGCTTTCTTT. Encoded protein: CASRQAGNTEAFF.